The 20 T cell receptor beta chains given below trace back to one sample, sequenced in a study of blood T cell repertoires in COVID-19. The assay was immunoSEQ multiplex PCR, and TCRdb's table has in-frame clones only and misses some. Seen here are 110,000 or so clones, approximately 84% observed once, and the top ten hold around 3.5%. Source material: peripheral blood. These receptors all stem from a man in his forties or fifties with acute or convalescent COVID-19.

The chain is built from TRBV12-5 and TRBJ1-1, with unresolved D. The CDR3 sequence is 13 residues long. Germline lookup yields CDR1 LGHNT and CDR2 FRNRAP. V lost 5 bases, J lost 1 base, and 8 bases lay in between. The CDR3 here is CASGLSPNTEAFF. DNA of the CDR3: TGTGCTAGTGGTCTCTCCCCGAACACTGAAGCTTTCTTT. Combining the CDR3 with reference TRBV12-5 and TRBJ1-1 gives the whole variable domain DARVTQTPRHKVTEMGQEVTMRCQPILGHNTVFWYRQTMMQGLELLAYFRNRAPLDDSGMPKDRFSAEMPDATLATLKIQPSEPRDSAVYFCASGLSPNTEAFFGQGTRLTVV.

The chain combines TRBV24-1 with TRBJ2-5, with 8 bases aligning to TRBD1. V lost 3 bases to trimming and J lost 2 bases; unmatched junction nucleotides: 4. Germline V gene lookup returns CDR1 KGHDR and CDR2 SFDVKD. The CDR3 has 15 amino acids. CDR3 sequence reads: CATSDPGQGQETQYF. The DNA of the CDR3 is TGTGCCACCAGTGATCCCGGACAGGGACAAGAGACCCAGTACTTC.

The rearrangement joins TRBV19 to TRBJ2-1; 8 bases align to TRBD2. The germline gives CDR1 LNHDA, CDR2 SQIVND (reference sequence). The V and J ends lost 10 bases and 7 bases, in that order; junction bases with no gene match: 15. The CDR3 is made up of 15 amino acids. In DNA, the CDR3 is TGTGCCACGGAAAACCGGGGGGGCGCAGTTAATGAGCAGTTCTTC. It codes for CATENRGGAVNEQFF.

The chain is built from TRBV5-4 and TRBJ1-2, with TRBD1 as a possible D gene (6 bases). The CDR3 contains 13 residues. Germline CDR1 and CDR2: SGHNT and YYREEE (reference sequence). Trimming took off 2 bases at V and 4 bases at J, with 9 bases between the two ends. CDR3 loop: CASSLQGTYGYTF. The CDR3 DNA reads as TGTGCCAGCAGCTTACAGGGCACCTATGGCTACACCTTC.

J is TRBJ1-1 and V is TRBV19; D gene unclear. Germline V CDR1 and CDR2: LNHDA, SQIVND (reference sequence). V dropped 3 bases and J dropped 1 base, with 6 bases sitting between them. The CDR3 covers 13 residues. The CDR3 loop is CASSIHSNTEAFF. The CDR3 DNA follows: TGTGCCAGTAGTATCCATTCGAACACTGAAGCTTTCTTT.

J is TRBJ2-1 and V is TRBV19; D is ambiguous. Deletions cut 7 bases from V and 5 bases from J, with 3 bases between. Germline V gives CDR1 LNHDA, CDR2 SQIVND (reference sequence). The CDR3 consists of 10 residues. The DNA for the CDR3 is TGTGCCAGTATCGACAATGAGCAGTTCTTC. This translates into CASIDNEQFF.

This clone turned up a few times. CDR3 nucleotide sequence: TGTGCCACCAGCAGAGGAGGGCTCAATCAGCCCCAGCATTTT. Amino acid sequence: CATSRGGLNQPQHF. The J gene is TRBJ1-5, the V gene TRBV15; D uncertain. Trimming left V 1 base short and J 3 bases short, with 7 bases between. The germline V gene encodes CDR1 LNHNV and CDR2 YYDKDF (reference sequence). The length of the CDR3 is 14 residues.

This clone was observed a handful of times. CDR3 sequence reads: CASSPWEGAQPQHF. In nucleotides, the CDR3 is TGTGCCAGCAGCCCTTGGGAGGGCGCTCAGCCCCAGCATTTT. The chain is built from TRBV7-6 and TRBJ1-5; D is uncertain. The CDR3 has 14 residues. Germline V gene lookup returns CDR1 SGHVS and CDR2 FNYEAQ. V lost 5 bases, J lost 6 bases, and 14 bases lay in between.

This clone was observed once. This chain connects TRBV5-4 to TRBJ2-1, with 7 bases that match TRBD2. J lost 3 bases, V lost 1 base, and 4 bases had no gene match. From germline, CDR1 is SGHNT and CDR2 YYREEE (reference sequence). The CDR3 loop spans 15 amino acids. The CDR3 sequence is CASSLPSGFYNEQFF. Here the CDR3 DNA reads TGTGCCAGCAGCTTGCCTAGCGGATTCTACAATGAGCAGTTCTTC.

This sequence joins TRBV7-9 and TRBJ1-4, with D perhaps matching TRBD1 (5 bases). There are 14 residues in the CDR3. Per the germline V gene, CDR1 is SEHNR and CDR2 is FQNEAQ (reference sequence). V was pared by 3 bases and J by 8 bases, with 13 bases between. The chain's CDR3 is CASSFFQGREKLFF. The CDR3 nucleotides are TGTGCCAGCAGCTTTTTTCAGGGTCGGGAAAAACTGTTTTTT.

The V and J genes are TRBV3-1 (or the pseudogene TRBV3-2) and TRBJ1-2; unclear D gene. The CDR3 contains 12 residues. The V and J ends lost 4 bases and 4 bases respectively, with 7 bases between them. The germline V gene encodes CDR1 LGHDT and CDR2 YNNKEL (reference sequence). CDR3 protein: CASSPKPYGYTF. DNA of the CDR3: TGTGCCAGCAGCCCTAAACCCTATGGCTACACCTTC.

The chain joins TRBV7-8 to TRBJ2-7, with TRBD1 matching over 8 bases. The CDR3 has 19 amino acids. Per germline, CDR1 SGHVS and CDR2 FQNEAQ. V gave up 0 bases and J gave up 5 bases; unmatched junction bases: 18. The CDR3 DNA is TGTGCCAGCAGCTTAGCGTGGCAGGACAGGGTGACGTTCAGGGACGAGCAGTACTTC. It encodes CASSLAWQDRVTFRDEQYF.

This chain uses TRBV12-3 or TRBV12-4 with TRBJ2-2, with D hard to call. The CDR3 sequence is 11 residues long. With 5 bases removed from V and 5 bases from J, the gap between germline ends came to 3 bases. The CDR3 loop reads CASSTTGELFF. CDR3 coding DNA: TGTGCCAGCAGTACTACCGGGGAGCTGTTTTTT.

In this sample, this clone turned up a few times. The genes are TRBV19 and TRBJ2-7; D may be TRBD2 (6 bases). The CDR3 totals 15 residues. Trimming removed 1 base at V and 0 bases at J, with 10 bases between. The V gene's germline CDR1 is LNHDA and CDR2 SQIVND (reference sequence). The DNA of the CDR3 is TGTGCCAGTAGTATAGTCGGGGGTATCTCCTACGAGCAGTACTTC. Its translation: CASSIVGGISYEQYF.

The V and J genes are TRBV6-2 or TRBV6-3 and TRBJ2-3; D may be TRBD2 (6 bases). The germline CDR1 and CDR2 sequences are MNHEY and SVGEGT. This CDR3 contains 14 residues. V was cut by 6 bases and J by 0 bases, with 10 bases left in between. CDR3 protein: CASSWTISTDTQYF. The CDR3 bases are TGTGCCAGCAGCTGGACTATAAGCACAGATACGCAGTATTTT.

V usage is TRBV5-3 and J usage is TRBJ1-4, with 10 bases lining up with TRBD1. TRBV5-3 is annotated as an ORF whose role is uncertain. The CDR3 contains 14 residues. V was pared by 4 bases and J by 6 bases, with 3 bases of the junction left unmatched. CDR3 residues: CARSGDRGDEKLFF. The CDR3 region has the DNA TGTGCCAGAAGCGGGGACAGGGGAGATGAAAAACTGTTTTTT.

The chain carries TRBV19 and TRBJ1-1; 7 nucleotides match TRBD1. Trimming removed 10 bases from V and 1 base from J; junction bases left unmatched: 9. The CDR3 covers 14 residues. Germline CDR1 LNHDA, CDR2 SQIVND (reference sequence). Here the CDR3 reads CATLPRQGNTEAFF. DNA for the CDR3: TGTGCCACCCTCCCGCGACAGGGGAACACTGAAGCTTTCTTT.

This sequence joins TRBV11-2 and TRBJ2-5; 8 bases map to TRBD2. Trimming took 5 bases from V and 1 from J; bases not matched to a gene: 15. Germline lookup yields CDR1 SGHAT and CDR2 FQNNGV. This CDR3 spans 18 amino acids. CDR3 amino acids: CASSPGLAGGRLQETQYF. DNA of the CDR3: TGTGCCAGCAGCCCCGGGTTGGCGGGGGGCCGTCTCCAAGAGACCCAGTACTTC. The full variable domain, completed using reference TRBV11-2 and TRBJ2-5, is EAGVAQSPRYKIIEKRQSVAFWCNPISGHATLYWYQQILGQGPKLLIQFQNNGVVDDSQLPKDRFSAERLKGVDSTLKIQPAKLEDSAVYLCASSPGLAGGRLQETQYFGPGTRLLVL.

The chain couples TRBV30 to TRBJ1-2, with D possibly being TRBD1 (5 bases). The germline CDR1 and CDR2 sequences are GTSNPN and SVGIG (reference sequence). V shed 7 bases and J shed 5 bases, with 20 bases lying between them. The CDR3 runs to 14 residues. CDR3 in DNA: TGTGCCTCGGATGCTGGGGGGGGTTGGTATGGCTACACCTTC. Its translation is CASDAGGGWYGYTF.

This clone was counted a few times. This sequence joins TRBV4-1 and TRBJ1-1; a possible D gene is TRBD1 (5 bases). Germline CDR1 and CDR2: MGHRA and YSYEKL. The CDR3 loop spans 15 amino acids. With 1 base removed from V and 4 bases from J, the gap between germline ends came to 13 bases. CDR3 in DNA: TGCGCCAGCAGCCAAGCCAGGGTTCTGGGCACTGAAGCTTTCTTT. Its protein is CASSQARVLGTEAFF.